The 15 T cell receptor beta chains presented below share a single source sample, sequenced in a study of T cell repertoires in cytomegalovirus infection. Their antigens are not known. Via MiXCR, TCRdb re-called the reads, giving one row per CDR3 protein. This repertoire shows some 700,000 distinct CDR3 sequences, around 32% found once; its top ten account for about 20%. Sample: cultured PBMCs, taken from culture after CMV antigen stimulation. Source of these receptors: a human donor in good health (CMV status not recorded). Some clones in this sample may be carry-over from other donors' samples.

The chain recombines TRBV12-3 or TRBV12-4 with TRBJ1-2; D may be TRBD1 (6 bases). V shed 8 bases and J shed 2 bases, with 15 bases lying between them. The CDR3 totals 14 residues. This CDR3 is CASYSGGGNYGYTF. CDR3 nucleotide sequence: TGTGCCAGCTATTCGGGCGGGGGCAACTATGGCTACACCTTC.

This chain joins TRBV19 and TRBJ2-1; TRBD2 aligns across 8 bases. Per the germline V gene, CDR1 is LNHDA and CDR2 is SQIVND (reference sequence). V gave up 4 bases and J gave up 2 bases; unmatched junction bases: 4. The CDR3 runs 15 residues. In DNA form, the CDR3 reads TGTGCCAGTAGTACCGGGACTAGGGCCTACAATGAGCAGTTCTTC. As protein: CASSTGTRAYNEQFF.

This sequence joins TRBV4-1 and TRBJ2-5; D not resolved. This CDR3 has 14 residues. V was clipped by 0 bases and J by 1 base, with 6 bases between them. In germline, CDR1 is MGHRA, CDR2 YSYEKL. The DNA of the CDR3 is TGCGCCAGCAGCCAAGATTACATCCAAGAGACCCAGTACTTC. Its translation: CASSQDYIQETQYF.

The J gene is TRBJ1-4, the V gene TRBV29-1; the D gene is possibly TRBD1 (6 bases). The CDR3 has 14 residues. V was cut by 6 bases and J by 0 bases, with 11 bases left in between. Germline V lookup: CDR1 SQVTM, CDR2 ANQGSEA. For the CDR3, the DNA is TGCAGCGTGATAGGGACAACAACTAATGAAAAACTGTTTTTT. Its translation is CSVIGTTTNEKLFF.

The chain joins TRBV28 to TRBJ2-3; maybe TRBD1 (5 bases). CDR1 and CDR2 from the germline V gene are MDHEN and SYDVKM. The CDR3 totals 15 residues. V dropped 1 base and J dropped 3 bases, with 11 bases sitting between them. This CDR3 is CASSLYVPGTDTQYF. DNA of the CDR3: TGTGCCAGCAGTTTATATGTTCCAGGGACAGATACGCAGTATTTT.

This clonotype was detected a few times. The rearrangement uses TRBV7-2 and TRBJ2-5; TRBD1 is a possible D gene (5 bases). The CDR3 is 16 residues long. CDR1 and CDR2 (germline): SGHTA, FQGNSA. Trimming removed 5 bases from V and 3 bases from J, with 19 bases in between. The CDR3 DNA sequence: TGTGCCAGCAGCCCCTTAGCTGACAGCTACGAAGAGACCCAGTACTTC. It codes for CASSPLADSYEETQYF.

Ten or more counts support this clonotype. V usage is TRBV7-8 and J usage is TRBJ2-3; 9 bases are a match to TRBD2. The trim removed 2 bases at V and 3 bases at J, leaving 6 bases unmatched. Germline lookup yields CDR1 SGHVS and CDR2 FQNEAQ. The CDR3 length is 16 residues. The CDR3 region is CASSLFSGSQTDTQYF. CDR3 in DNA: TGTGCCAGCAGCTTATTTAGCGGGAGCCAAACAGATACGCAGTATTTT. Full variable domain (missing parts from reference TRBV7-8 and TRBJ2-3): GAGVSQSPRYKVAKRGQDVALRCDPISGHVSLFWYQQALGQGPEFLTYFQNEAQLDKSGLPSDRFFAERPEGSVSTLKIQRTQQEDSAVYLCASSLFSGSQTDTQYFGPGTRLTVL.

J is TRBJ1-2 and V is TRBV4-1; D ambiguous. The germline V gene has CDR1 MGHRA and CDR2 YSYEKL. This CDR3 region has 15 residues. V lost 4 bases and J 5 bases, leaving 17 bases between the germline ends. CDR3 in DNA: TGCGCCAGCAGCCCCTCACCGGCGGGAGGGTATGGCTACACCTTC. Amino acids: CASSPSPAGGYGYTF.

The V gene is TRBV11-2, the J gene TRBJ1-1; D remains unclear. The germline V and J ends were trimmed by 8 bases and 1 base, with 14 bases remaining between them. The length of the CDR3 is 14 residues. The V gene's germline CDR1 is SGHAT and CDR2 FQNNGV. The chain's CDR3 is CASGSAEENTEAFF. The CDR3 nucleotides are TGTGCCAGCGGATCGGCAGAGGAGAACACTGAAGCTTTCTTT.

The chain employs TRBV24-1 and TRBJ2-1; 10 nucleotides align to TRBD2. Germline V gives CDR1 KGHDR, CDR2 SFDVKD. There are 16 residues in the CDR3. The V gene end was trimmed by 4 bases and the J gene end by 6 bases; junction bases not matched to a gene: 8. CDR3 sequence (DNA): TGTGCCACCAGTGAACTAGCGGGAATCCCCCCCAATGAGCAGTTCTTC. Translated: CATSELAGIPPNEQFF.

A few counts support this clonotype. This chain uses TRBV6-6 with TRBJ2-3; tentative D call: TRBD2 (5 bases). From germline, CDR1 is MNHNY and CDR2 SVGAGI (reference sequence). V lost 7 bases and J lost 5, with 19 bases in between. There are 15 residues in the CDR3. Here the CDR3 DNA reads TGTGCCAGCACTCTCCTTAGCGAGAGTGAAGATACGCAGTATTTT. It encodes CASTLLSESEDTQYF.

V is TRBV28 and J is TRBJ2-1, with D possibly matching TRBD2 (7 bases). CDR1 is MDHEN and CDR2 is SYDVKM in the germline V gene. CDR3 length: 14 residues. Trimming removed 8 bases at V and 4 bases at J, with 15 bases between. The CDR3 region is CASLGGGQYNEQFF. The CDR3 DNA is TGTGCCAGCTTAGGGGGGGGGCAATACAATGAGCAGTTCTTC.

V gene TRBV7-6 combines with J gene TRBJ1-6; D not resolved. The CDR3 length is 19 residues. Trimming shortened V by 5 bases and J by 4 bases, and 24 bases separated the two germline ends. Germline V gene sequence: CDR1 SGHVS, CDR2 FNYEAQ. CDR3 DNA sequence: TGTGCCAGCAGCCCTGAGGCCCTACAGCTTACCCTTTATAATTCACCCCTCCACTTT. It encodes CASSPEALQLTLYNSPLHF.

This chain connects TRBV4-1 to TRBJ2-7; 10 positions agree with TRBD2. CDR1 and CDR2 (germline): MGHRA, YSYEKL. The CDR3 runs to 17 residues. V was pared by 3 bases and J by 2 bases, with 10 bases of the junction left unmatched. As DNA, the CDR3 is TGCGCCAGCAGCCAGGAACCACTAGCGGGATCCCCCTACGAGCAGTACTTC. It specifies CASSQEPLAGSPYEQYF.

This clonotype was detected only a few times. It is likely a read error, because the conserved phenylalanine at the end of the CDR3 is missing. This chain connects TRBV28 to TRBJ2-1; D is perhaps TRBD1 (6 bases). Trimming cost V 5 bases and J 2 bases, with 10 bases left between them. This CDR3 region has 14 residues. From germline, CDR1 is MDHEN and CDR2 SYDVKM. The CDR3 region has the DNA TGTGCCAGCAGTGCAGGGGACACCTACAATGAGCAGTTCTAC. Amino acids: CASSAGDTYNEQFY.